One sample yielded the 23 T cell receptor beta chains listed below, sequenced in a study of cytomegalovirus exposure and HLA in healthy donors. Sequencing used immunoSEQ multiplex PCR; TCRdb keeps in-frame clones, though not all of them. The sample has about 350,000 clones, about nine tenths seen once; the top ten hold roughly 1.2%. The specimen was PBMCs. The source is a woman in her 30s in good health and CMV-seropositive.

CDR3 bases: TGTGCCAGTACCGGAGACAGGGGGCCTGGCTACACCTTC. This sequence encodes CASTGDRGPGYTF. The chain links TRBV19 to TRBJ1-2, with 10 bases lining up with TRBD1. Germline assignment: CDR1 LNHDA and CDR2 SQIVND (reference sequence). The CDR3 runs to 13 residues. V shed 7 bases, J shed 7 bases, and the junction held 6 bases outside the gene matches.

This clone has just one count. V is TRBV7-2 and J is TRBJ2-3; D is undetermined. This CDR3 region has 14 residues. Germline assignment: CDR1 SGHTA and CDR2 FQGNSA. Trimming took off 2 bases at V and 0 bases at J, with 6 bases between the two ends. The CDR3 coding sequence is TGTGCCAGCAGCTTATCCTGGAGCACAGATACGCAGTATTTT. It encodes CASSLSWSTDTQYF.

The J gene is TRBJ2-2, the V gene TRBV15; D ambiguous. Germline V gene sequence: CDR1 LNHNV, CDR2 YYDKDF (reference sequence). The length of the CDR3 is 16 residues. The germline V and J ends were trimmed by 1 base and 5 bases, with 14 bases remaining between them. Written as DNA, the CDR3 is TGTGCCACCAGCAGAGCTCGGTGGGCAAGAACCGGGGAGCTGTTTTTT. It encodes CATSRARWARTGELFF.

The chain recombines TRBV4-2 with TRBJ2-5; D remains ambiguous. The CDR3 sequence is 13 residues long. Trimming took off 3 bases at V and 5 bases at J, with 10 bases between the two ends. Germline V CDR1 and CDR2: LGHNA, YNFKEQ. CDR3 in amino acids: CASSQFPGETQYF. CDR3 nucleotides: TGTGCCAGCAGCCAGTTCCCCGGCGAGACCCAGTACTTC.

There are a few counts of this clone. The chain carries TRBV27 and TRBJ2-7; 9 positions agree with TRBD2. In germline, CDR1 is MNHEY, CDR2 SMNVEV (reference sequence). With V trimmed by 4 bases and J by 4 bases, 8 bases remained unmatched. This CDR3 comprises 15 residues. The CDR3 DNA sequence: TGTGCCAGCAGTTCCGGGCGACTAGCGGCTTACGAGCAGTACTTC. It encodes CASSSGRLAAYEQYF.

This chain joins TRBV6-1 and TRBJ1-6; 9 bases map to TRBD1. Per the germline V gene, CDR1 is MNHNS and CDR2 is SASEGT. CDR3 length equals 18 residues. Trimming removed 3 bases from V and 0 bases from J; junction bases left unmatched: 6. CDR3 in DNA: TGTGCCAGCAGTGACCTAGGACAGGGGAGCTCCTATAATTCACCCCTCCACTTT. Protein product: CASSDLGQGSSYNSPLHF.

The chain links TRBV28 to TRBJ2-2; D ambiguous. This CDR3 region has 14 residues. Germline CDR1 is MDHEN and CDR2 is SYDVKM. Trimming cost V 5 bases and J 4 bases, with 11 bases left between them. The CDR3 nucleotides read TGTGCCAGCAGTCGGAGTTGGAGCACCGGGGAGCTGTTTTTT. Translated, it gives CASSRSWSTGELFF. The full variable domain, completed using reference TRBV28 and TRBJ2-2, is DVKVTQSSRYLVKRTGEKVFLECVQDMDHENMFWYRQDPGLGLRLIYFSYDVKMKEKGDIPEGYSVSREKKERFSLILESASTNQTSMYLCASSRSWSTGELFFGEGSRLTVL.

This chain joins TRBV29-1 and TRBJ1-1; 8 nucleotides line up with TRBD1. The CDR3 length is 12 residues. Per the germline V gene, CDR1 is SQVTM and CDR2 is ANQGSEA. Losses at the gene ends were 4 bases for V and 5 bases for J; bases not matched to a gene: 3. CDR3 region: CSVGTGRTEAFF. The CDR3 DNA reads TGCAGCGTTGGGACAGGGAGAACTGAAGCTTTCTTT.

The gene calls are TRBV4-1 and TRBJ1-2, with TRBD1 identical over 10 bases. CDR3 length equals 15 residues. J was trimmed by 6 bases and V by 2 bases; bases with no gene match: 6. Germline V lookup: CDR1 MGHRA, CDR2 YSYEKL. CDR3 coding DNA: TGCGCCAGCAGCCAAACCGGGACAGGGGTGAATGGCTACACCTTC. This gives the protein CASSQTGTGVNGYTF.

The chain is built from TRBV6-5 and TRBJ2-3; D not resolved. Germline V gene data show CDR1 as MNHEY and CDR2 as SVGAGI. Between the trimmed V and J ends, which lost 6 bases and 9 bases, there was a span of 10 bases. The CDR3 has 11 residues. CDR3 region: CASSPPGTQYF. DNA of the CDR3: TGTGCCAGCAGCCCACCCGGGACGCAGTATTTT.

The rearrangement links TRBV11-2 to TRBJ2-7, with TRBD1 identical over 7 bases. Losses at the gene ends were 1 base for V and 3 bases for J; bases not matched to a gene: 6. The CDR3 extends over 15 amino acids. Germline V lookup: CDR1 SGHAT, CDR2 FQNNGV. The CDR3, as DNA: TGTGCCAGCAGCTTAGGGCAGGGGGTATTCTACGAGCAGTACTTC. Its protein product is CASSLGQGVFYEQYF.

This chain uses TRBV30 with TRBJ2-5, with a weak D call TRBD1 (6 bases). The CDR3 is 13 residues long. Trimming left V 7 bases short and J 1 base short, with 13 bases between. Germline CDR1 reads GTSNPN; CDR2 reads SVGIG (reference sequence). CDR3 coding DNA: TGTGCCTCCTCCTTACAGGGCCAAGAGACCCAGTACTTC. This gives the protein CASSLQGQETQYF.

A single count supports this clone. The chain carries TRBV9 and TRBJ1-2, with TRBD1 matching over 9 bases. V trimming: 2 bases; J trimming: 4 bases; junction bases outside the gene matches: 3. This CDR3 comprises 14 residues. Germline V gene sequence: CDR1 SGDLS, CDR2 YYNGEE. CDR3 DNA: TGTGCCAGCAGCGTGGGACAGGGAGGCTATGGCTACACCTTC. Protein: CASSVGQGGYGYTF. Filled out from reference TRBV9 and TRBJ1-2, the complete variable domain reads DSGVTQTPKHLITATGQRVTLRCSPRSGDLSVYWYQQSLDQGLQFLIQYYNGEERAKGNILERFSAQQFPDLHSELNLSSLELGDSALYFCASSVGQGGYGYTFGSGTRLTVV.

DNA for the CDR3: TGTGCCAGCAGCTCTAGTACAGGGGAAGAGACCCAGTACTTC. Translating it yields CASSSSTGEETQYF. The V call is TRBV13, the J call TRBJ2-5; 7 bases map to TRBD1. The CDR3 consists of 14 residues. Germline V gene sequence: CDR1 PRHDT, CDR2 FYEKMQ (reference sequence). The V gene end was trimmed by 4 bases and the J gene end by 3 bases; junction bases not matched to a gene: 5.

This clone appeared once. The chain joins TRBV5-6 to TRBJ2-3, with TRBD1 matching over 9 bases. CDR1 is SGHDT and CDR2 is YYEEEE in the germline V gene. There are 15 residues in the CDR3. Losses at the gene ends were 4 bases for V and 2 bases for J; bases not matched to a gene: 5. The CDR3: CASSAGTGPTDTQYF. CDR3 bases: TGTGCCAGCAGCGCGGGGACAGGGCCCACAGATACGCAGTATTTT.

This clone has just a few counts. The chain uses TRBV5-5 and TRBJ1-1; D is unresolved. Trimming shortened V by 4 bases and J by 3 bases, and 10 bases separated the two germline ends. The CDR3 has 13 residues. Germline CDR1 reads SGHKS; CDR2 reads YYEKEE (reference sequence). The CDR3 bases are TGTGCCAGCAGCCGGGCGGGCGACACTGAAGCTTTCTTT. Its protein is CASSRAGDTEAFF.

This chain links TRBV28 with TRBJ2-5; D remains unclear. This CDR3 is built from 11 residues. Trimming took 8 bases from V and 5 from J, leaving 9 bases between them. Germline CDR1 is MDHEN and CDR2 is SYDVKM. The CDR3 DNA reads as TGTGCCAGCGGCCTGGACGAGACCCAGTACTTC. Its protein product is CASGLDETQYF.

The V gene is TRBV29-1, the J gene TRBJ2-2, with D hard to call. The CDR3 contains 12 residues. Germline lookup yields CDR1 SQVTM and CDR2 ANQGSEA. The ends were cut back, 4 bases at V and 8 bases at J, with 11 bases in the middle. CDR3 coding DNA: TGCAGCGTTGTCGACCCCGGGGGGGAGCTGTTTTTT. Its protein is CSVVDPGGELFF.

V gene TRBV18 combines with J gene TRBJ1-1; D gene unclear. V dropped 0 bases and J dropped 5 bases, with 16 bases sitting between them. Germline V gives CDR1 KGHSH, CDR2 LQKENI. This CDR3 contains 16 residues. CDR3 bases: TGTGCCAGCTCACCACCGAGACGCCGGGTTGGTACTGAAGCTTTCTTT. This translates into CASSPPRRRVGTEAFF.

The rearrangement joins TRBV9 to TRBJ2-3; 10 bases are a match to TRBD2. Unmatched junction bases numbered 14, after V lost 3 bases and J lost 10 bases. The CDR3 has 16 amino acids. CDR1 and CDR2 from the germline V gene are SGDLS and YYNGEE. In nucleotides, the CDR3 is TGTGCCAGCAGCGCTACCACTAGCGGGACGCCTCTGGCGCAGTATTTT. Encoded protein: CASSATTSGTPLAQYF.

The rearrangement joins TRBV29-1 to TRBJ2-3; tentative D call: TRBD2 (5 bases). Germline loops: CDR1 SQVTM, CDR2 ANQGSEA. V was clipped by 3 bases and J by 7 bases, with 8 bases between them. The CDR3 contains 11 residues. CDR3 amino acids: CSVEERNTQYF. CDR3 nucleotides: TGCAGCGTTGAGGAGCGGAATACGCAGTATTTT.

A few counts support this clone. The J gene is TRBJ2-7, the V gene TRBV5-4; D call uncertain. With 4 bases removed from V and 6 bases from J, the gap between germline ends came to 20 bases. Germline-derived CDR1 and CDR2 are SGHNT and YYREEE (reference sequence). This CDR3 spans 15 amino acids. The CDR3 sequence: CASSPESPGVAEQYF. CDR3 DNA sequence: TGTGCCAGCAGCCCGGAGTCACCCGGTGTGGCCGAGCAGTACTTC.

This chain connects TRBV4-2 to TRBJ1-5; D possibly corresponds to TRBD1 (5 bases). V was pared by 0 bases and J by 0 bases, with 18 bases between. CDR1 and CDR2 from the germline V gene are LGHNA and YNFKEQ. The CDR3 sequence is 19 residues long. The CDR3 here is CASSQDSPGWDYSNQPQHF. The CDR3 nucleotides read TGTGCCAGCAGCCAAGATTCTCCTGGGTGGGACTATAGCAATCAGCCCCAGCATTTT.